A single sample is the source of the 30 T cell receptor beta chains below, sequenced in a study of blood T cell repertoires in COVID-19. Method: immunoSEQ multiplex PCR; TCRdb's copy keeps in-frame clones and lacks some. Among roughly 250,000 clones, about four fifths were seen once, and the ten largest hold approximately 9.4%. Material for sequencing was peripheral blood. The receptors here all came from a woman over 75 with acute or convalescent COVID-19.

This chain joins TRBV5-4 and TRBJ2-5; maybe TRBD2 (5 bases). This CDR3 is 11 amino acids long. Germline V gene sequence: CDR1 SGHNT, CDR2 YYREEE (reference sequence). With 4 bases removed from V and 7 bases from J, the gap between germline ends came to 8 bases. The CDR3 is CASSAGVTQYF. CDR3 in DNA: TGTGCCAGCAGCGCCGGGGTGACCCAGTACTTC.

The V gene is TRBV3-1 (or the pseudogene TRBV3-2), the J gene TRBJ2-5; D gene ambiguous. V was cut by 1 base and J by 2 bases, with 5 bases left in between. CDR3 length: 13 amino acids. Germline-derived CDR1 and CDR2 are LGHDT and YNNKEL (reference sequence). CDR3 nucleotide sequence: TGTGCCAGCAGCCAAGCCAGTCAAGAGACCCAGTACTTC. Its protein product is CASSQASQETQYF.

This chain connects TRBV10-3 to TRBJ1-6; possibly TRBD1 for D (6 bases). This CDR3 comprises 15 residues. Germline V lookup: CDR1 ENHRY, CDR2 SYGVKD. V lost 6 bases and J 5 bases, leaving 14 bases between the germline ends. The CDR3 spells CAIRGLDSHNSPLHF. Written as DNA, the CDR3 is TGTGCCATCAGAGGTTTGGACAGCCATAATTCACCCCTCCACTTT.

Worth noting for this clone: Other DNA sequences in this sample translate to the same CDR3. This rearrangement joins TRBV3-1 (or the pseudogene TRBV3-2) to TRBJ1-4; D gene ambiguous. The CDR3 loop spans 15 amino acids. V dropped 1 base and J dropped 0 bases, with 6 bases sitting between them. The germline V gene has CDR1 LGHDT and CDR2 YNNKEL (reference sequence). CDR3 amino acids: CASSQGGATNEKLFF. The CDR3 bases are TGTGCCAGCAGCCAAGGAGGAGCAACTAATGAAAAACTGTTTTTT.

V usage is TRBV5-1 and J usage is TRBJ2-3, with D tentatively TRBD1 (5 bases). CDR1 and CDR2 (germline): SGHRS, YFSETQ. This CDR3 spans 14 amino acids. V shed 10 bases and J shed 2 bases, with 17 bases lying between them. This chain's CDR3 is CACRTISITDTQYF. The CDR3 DNA follows: TGCGCCTGCCGGACAATTTCAATCACAGATACGCAGTATTTT.

This sequence joins TRBV2 and TRBJ2-2; 7 positions agree with TRBD1. V shed 6 bases, J shed 0 bases, and the junction held 4 bases outside the gene matches. The CDR3 contains 15 residues. The germline CDR1 and CDR2 sequences are SNHLY and FYNNEI. CDR3 DNA: TGTGCCAGCAGCAGACAGGGCCCGAACACCGGGGAGCTGTTTTTT. It translates to CASSRQGPNTGELFF. Using reference TRBV2 and TRBJ2-2 for the parts outside the CDR3, the full variable domain is EPEVTQTPSHQVTQMGQEVILRCVPISNHLYFYWYRQILGQKVEFLVSFYNNEISEKSEIFDDQFSVERPDGSNFTLKIRSTKLEDSAMYFCASSRQGPNTGELFFGEGSRLTVL.

The chain links TRBV28 to TRBJ1-4, with D perhaps matching TRBD1 (5 bases). The V end lost 4 bases, the J end lost 5 bases, and 11 bases lay between the germline ends. The CDR3 loop spans 14 amino acids. Germline-derived CDR1 and CDR2 are MDHEN and SYDVKM. CDR3 region: CASSSSGHNEKLFF. The CDR3 coding sequence is TGTGCCAGCAGTTCCTCAGGGCACAATGAAAAACTGTTTTTT.

The V call is TRBV15, the J call TRBJ2-4; D unresolved. The CDR3 totals 13 residues. The germline V gene encodes CDR1 LNHNV and CDR2 YYDKDF (reference sequence). V gave up 0 bases and J gave up 3 bases, with 3 bases separating them. CDR3 DNA sequence: TGTGCCACCAGCAGAGACCGCAAAAACATTCAGTACTTC. It translates to CATSRDRKNIQYF.

For the CDR3, the DNA is TGTGCCATCAGTGAGTCGATGGCCAGGGGGCCCAATCAGCCCCAGCATTTT. Translating gives CAISESMARGPNQPQHF. The chain links TRBV10-3 to TRBJ1-5; 8 nucleotides agree with TRBD1. This CDR3 is 17 amino acids long. V shed 0 bases, J shed 3 bases, and the junction held 7 bases outside the gene matches. In germline, CDR1 is ENHRY, CDR2 SYGVKD.

This clone has just one count. The V and J genes are TRBV4-1 and TRBJ1-5; no reliable D call. The CDR3 spans 15 residues. V was clipped by 0 bases and J by 4 bases, with 10 bases between them. The germline gives CDR1 MGHRA, CDR2 YSYEKL. The CDR3 DNA reads TGCGCCAGCAGCCAAGACAACAGATTTAATCAGCCCCAGCATTTT. Translation: CASSQDNRFNQPQHF.

This chain joins TRBV30 and TRBJ1-2, with D hard to call. The CDR3 is made up of 11 amino acids. Trimming took 2 bases from V and 10 from J, leaving 11 bases between them. Looked up from germline, CDR1 is GTSNPN and CDR2 is SVGIG (reference sequence). CDR3 amino acids: CAWSSNRFYTF. As DNA, the CDR3 is TGTGCCTGGAGTTCTAATAGATTCTACACCTTC.

This rearrangement joins TRBV5-4 to TRBJ1-2; a possible D gene is TRBD1 (6 bases). CDR3 length: 15 residues. CDR1 SGHNT and CDR2 YYREEE come from the germline V gene (reference sequence). V was clipped by 0 bases and J by 4 bases, with 13 bases between them. In DNA form, the CDR3 reads TGTGCCAGCAGCTTGGGTTTGACAGGTTCCTATGGCTACACCTTC. As protein: CASSLGLTGSYGYTF.

This rearrangement joins TRBV2 to TRBJ2-7, with 8 bases aligning to TRBD1. Per germline, CDR1 SNHLY and CDR2 FYNNEI. Trimming cost V 2 bases and J 6 bases; bases outside gene matches: 9. CDR3 length: 15 residues. In DNA, the CDR3 is TGTGCCAGCAGTGAATTGGCAGGGGGCATAAGCGAGCAGTACTTC. Its protein product is CASSELAGGISEQYF.

The chain employs TRBV5-1 and TRBJ1-1, with 7 bases matching TRBD1. The CDR3 extends over 14 amino acids. Germline V CDR1 and CDR2: SGHRS, YFSETQ. Trimming at V came to 4 bases and at J to 2 bases, leaving 5 bases not matched to a gene. The CDR3 region is CASSRGQYNTEAFF. The CDR3 DNA is TGCGCCAGCAGCCGGGGACAGTATAACACTGAAGCTTTCTTT.

The chain has TRBV13 and TRBJ2-1; 13 bases agree with TRBD2. The trim removed 3 bases at V and 2 bases at J, leaving 13 bases unmatched. Germline-derived CDR1 and CDR2 are PRHDT and FYEKMQ (reference sequence). The CDR3 is 20 amino acids. The CDR3 nucleotides are TGTGCCAGCAGCTTTTGGACTAGCGGGGGCCCCACCGGGACCTACAATGAGCAGTTCTTC. It codes for CASSFWTSGGPTGTYNEQFF.

This clone showed up just a few times. The chain links TRBV3-1 (or the pseudogene TRBV3-2) to TRBJ2-2; D might be TRBD2 (6 bases). The V and J ends lost 4 bases and 0 bases respectively, with 12 bases between them. Germline V gene data show CDR1 as LGHDT and CDR2 as YNNKEL (reference sequence). The CDR3 is 16 amino acids. This CDR3 reads CASSPRGRSNTGELFF. CDR3 sequence (DNA): TGTGCCAGCAGCCCGCGGGGCAGATCGAACACCGGGGAGCTGTTTTTT.

CDR3 protein: CASSAGTSGNTIYF. The CDR3 DNA is TGTGCCAGCAGCGCGGGGACATCGGGAAACACCATATATTTT. The chain links TRBV9 to TRBJ1-3; a weak D match, TRBD1 (6 bases). Between the trimmed V and J ends, which lost 3 bases and 4 bases, there was a span of 11 bases. The CDR3 has 14 residues. Germline V gives CDR1 SGDLS, CDR2 YYNGEE.

V gene TRBV2 combines with J gene TRBJ1-2, with D possibly matching TRBD1 (5 bases). This CDR3 has 14 amino acids. The germline V gene encodes CDR1 SNHLY and CDR2 FYNNEI. The V gene lost 6 bases and the J gene lost 2 bases, with 13 bases spanning the gap. Written as DNA, the CDR3 is TGTGCCAGCAGGGGGAATAAGGGGAACTATGGCTACACCTTC. It specifies CASRGNKGNYGYTF.

The V and J genes are TRBV6-2 or TRBV6-3 and TRBJ2-2; 7 nucleotides line up with TRBD2. The CDR3 covers 19 residues. J lost 0 bases, V lost 2 bases, and 12 bases had no gene match. Germline V gives CDR1 MNHEY, CDR2 SVGEGT. CDR3 loop: CASSYGVTKRGANTGELFF. The DNA for the CDR3 is TGTGCCAGCAGTTACGGGGTTACAAAGCGGGGTGCGAACACCGGGGAGCTGTTTTTT.

The V gene is TRBV5-6, the J gene TRBJ2-2; 7 bases match TRBD1. The CDR3 extends over 17 amino acids. CDR1 is SGHDT and CDR2 is YYEEEE in the germline V gene. The V segment lost 4 bases and the J segment 2 bases; nucleotides outside the gene matches: 11. The chain's CDR3 is CASSPTRTGFNTGELFF. CDR3 nucleotides: TGTGCCAGCAGCCCGACCAGGACAGGCTTTAACACCGGGGAGCTGTTTTTT.

The chain employs TRBV7-9 and TRBJ2-6, with 7 positions matching TRBD2. Germline V gene data show CDR1 as SEHNR and CDR2 as FQNEAQ (reference sequence). J lost 2 bases, V lost 5 bases, and 3 bases had no gene match. The CDR3 contains 15 residues. This CDR3 reads CASSREGTGANVLTF. CDR3 DNA: TGTGCCAGCAGCAGGGAGGGGACTGGGGCCAACGTCCTGACTTTC. Variable domain in full (rest from reference TRBV7-9 and TRBJ2-6): DTGVSQNPRHKITKRGQNVTFRCDPISEHNRLYWYRQTLGQGPEFLTYFQNEAQLEKSRLLSDRFSAERPKGSFSTLEIQRTEQGDSAMYLCASSREGTGANVLTFGAGSRLTVL.

The sample holds a few counts of this clone. The V and J genes are TRBV21-1 and TRBJ2-2; TRBD2 is taken as the D call from the table, unchecked against the DNA. TRBV21-1 is given as a pseudogene. This CDR3 spans 15 amino acids. DNA for the CDR3: TGTGCCAGCAGCAAGCCGGGATCCAACACCGGGGAGCTGTTTTTT. Translating it yields CASSKPGSNTGELFF.

This chain links TRBV4-1 with TRBJ2-1; TRBD2 aligns across 7 bases. V gave up 4 bases and J gave up 0 bases; unmatched junction bases: 3. Germline V gene lookup returns CDR1 MGHRA and CDR2 YSYEKL. The CDR3 is made up of 15 amino acids. CDR3 loop: CASSRDYLSYNEQFF. The CDR3 DNA reads TGCGCCAGCAGCCGGGACTACCTCTCCTACAATGAGCAGTTCTTC.

This clone has only a few counts. J is TRBJ2-1 and V is TRBV6-1; 8 nucleotides match TRBD1. Trimming at V came to 0 bases and at J to 8 bases, leaving 12 bases not matched to a gene. The germline V gene encodes CDR1 MNHNS and CDR2 SASEGT. CDR3 length: 17 residues. Written as DNA, the CDR3 is TGTGCCAGCAGTGAAGCCTCGACAGGGGTGGGGTGGGATGAGCAGTTCTTC. Protein sequence: CASSEASTGVGWDEQFF.

In its sample, this clone was seen a few times. The CDR3 reads CASSDRGTYGYTF. CDR3 in DNA: TGTGCCAGTAGTGACAGGGGGACCTATGGCTACACCTTC. The rearrangement joins TRBV19 to TRBJ1-2, with 9 bases fitting TRBD1. Germline loops: CDR1 LNHDA, CDR2 SQIVND (reference sequence). Losses at the gene ends were 5 bases for V and 4 bases for J; bases not matched to a gene: 2. This CDR3 has 13 amino acids. The full variable domain, its missing parts supplied by reference TRBV19 and TRBJ1-2, is DGGITQSPKYLFRKEGQNVTLSCEQNLNHDAMYWYRQDPGQGLRLIYYSQIVNDFQKGDIAEGYSVSREKKESFPLTVTSAQKNPTAFYLCASSDRGTYGYTFGSGTRLTVV.

J is TRBJ2-1 and V is TRBV2; 10 nucleotides align to TRBD2. The V and J ends lost 6 bases and 5 bases, in that order; junction bases with no gene match: 13. The CDR3 runs to 17 residues. From germline, CDR1 is SNHLY and CDR2 FYNNEI. In nucleotides, the CDR3 is TGTGCCAGCAGCCCAAGAGGGAGCGGGGGGGGTAACAATGAGCAGTTCTTC. Its protein product is CASSPRGSGGGNNEQFF.

The gene calls are TRBV7-9 and TRBJ1-1, with TRBD1 identical over 10 bases. This CDR3 has 16 amino acids. The germline V gene encodes CDR1 SEHNR and CDR2 FQNEAQ (reference sequence). V trimming: 3 bases; J trimming: 5 bases; junction bases outside the gene matches: 9. This CDR3 is CASSLGRDRGWTEAFF. The CDR3 nucleotides are TGTGCCAGCAGCTTGGGCCGGGACAGGGGTTGGACTGAAGCTTTCTTT.

The chain links TRBV3-1 (or the pseudogene TRBV3-2) to TRBJ1-1; D might be TRBD1 (6 bases). The CDR3 has 14 amino acids. Germline V gives CDR1 LGHDT, CDR2 YNNKEL (reference sequence). Trimming pared 3 bases from V and 6 bases from J, leaving 14 bases between. In DNA, the CDR3 is TGTGCCAGCAGCCACCGGGACATATCTTCTGAAGCTTTCTTT. Protein: CASSHRDISSEAFF.

This sequence joins TRBV20-1 and TRBJ2-3; 10 bases line up with TRBD2. This CDR3 region has 15 residues. J was trimmed by 6 bases and V by 3 bases; bases with no gene match: 9. Germline lookup yields CDR1 DFQATT and CDR2 SNEGSKA (reference sequence). Written as DNA, the CDR3 is TGCAGTGCTAGTTGGGCTAGCGGGGGCCGGGATACGCAGTATTTT. This gives the protein CSASWASGGRDTQYF.

The chain uses TRBV3-1 (or the pseudogene TRBV3-2) and TRBJ2-7; D perhaps matches TRBD1 (5 bases). CDR3 length: 15 amino acids. Per the germline V gene, CDR1 is LGHDT and CDR2 is YNNKEL (reference sequence). V lost 5 bases, J lost 3 bases, and 17 bases lay in between. The CDR3 DNA reads as TGTGCCAGCAGCACTACGCCGACAGTTGTCTACGAGCAGTACTTC. Translated, it gives CASSTTPTVVYEQYF.